This TCR beta chain was recorded in a study of shared clonotypes between healthy human individuals. Note on this clone: Its antigen remains unknown.

Points from the study as a whole: Around 5.4% of naive CD4 clonotypes were common to a few donors. With few donors, the genetic and exposure-history diversity represented was limited.

At the deep level, the assay was run. Assay used: immunoSEQ multiplex PCR; TCRdb lists only in-frame clones, some missing. The repertoire consists of over a million clones, with 78% occurring once and the leading ten covering approximately 0.52%. Losses at the gene ends were 5 bases for V and 3 bases for J; bases not matched to a gene: 12. The V gene's germline CDR1 is MDHEN and CDR2 SYDVKM. CDR3 size: 17 residues. Sequencing was done on a sample of memory CD4+ T cells from PBMCs. Subset in this sample: CD45RA-negative fraction. This chain uses TRBV28 with TRBJ1-2; 10 bases are a match to TRBD1. The origin of this receptor is a man between 18 and 35 years old in good health. Some clones in this sample may be carry-over from other donors' samples. The CDR3 spells CASSLPKPGQGHYGYTF. Written as DNA, the CDR3 is TGTGCCAGCAGTCTACCAAAACCGGGACAGGGGCACTATGGCTACACCTTC.